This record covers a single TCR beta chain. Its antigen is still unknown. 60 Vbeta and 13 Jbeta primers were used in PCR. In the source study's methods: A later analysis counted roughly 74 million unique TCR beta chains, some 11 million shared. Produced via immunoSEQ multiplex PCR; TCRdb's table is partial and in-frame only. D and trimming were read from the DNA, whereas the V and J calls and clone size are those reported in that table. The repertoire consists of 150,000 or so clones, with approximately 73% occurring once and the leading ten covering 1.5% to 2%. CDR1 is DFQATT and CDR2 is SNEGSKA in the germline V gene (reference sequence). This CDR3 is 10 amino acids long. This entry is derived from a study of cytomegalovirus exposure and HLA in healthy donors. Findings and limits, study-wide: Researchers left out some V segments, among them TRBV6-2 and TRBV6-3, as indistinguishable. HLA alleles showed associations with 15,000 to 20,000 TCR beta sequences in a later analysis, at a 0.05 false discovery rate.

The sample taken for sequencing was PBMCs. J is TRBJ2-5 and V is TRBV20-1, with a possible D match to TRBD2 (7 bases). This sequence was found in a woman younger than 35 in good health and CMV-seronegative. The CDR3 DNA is TGCTCGGGGGGCCGGGAGACCCAGTACTTC. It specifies CSGGRETQYF.